This TCR beta chain is from a study of cytomegalovirus exposure and HLA in healthy donors. General observations from the study: Confirmation in vitro established that three CMV-associated chains were specific for CMV antigens. When analyzed later, the rates of TCR association showed variation by HLA locus, with DRB1 the most and HLA-C the fewest.

Comments on this clone: No antigen is known for it.

Both 60 Vbeta primers and 13 Jbeta primers went into the PCR. Here immunoSEQ multiplex PCR was the method, and the copy in TCRdb shows in-frame clones only, minus some. Here the sample spans about 110,000 clones, around 67% being singletons. The CDR3 contains 13 residues. Germline V gives CDR1 LGHNA, CDR2 YSLEER. V shed 1 base and J shed 4 bases, with 7 bases lying between them. What was sequenced was PBMCs. The receptor comes from a middle-aged woman in good health and CMV-seropositive. The chain couples TRBV4-3 to TRBJ2-5; D not certain. The CDR3 sequence: CASSQGGGETQYF. CDR3 nucleotide sequence: TGCGCCAGCAGCCAAGGAGGCGGAGAGACCCAGTACTTC.